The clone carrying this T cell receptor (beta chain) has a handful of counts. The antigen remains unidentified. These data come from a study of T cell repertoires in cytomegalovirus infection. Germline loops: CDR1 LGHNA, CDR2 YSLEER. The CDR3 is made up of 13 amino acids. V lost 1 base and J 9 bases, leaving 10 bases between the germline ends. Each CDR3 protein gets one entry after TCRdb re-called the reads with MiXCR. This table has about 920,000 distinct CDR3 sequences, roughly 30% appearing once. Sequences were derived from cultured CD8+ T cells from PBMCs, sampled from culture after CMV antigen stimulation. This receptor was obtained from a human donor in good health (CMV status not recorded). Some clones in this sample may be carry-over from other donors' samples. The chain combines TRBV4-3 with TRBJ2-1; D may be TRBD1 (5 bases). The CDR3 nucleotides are TGCGCCAGCAGCCAAGTTACAGGCTCTGAGCAGTTCTTC. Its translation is CASSQVTGSEQFF.